The entry below describes one TCR beta chain. Sequenced by immunoSEQ multiplex PCR; TCRdb stores in-frame clones only, minus some. The sample records 150,000 to 200,000 clones, more than 80% being singletons. The data are from a study of control samples from healthy donors and cancer patients. Germline values: CDR1 MDHEN, CDR2 SYDVKM. The CDR3 is made up of 14 amino acids. V shed 4 bases and J shed 7 bases, with 13 bases lying between them. The sequencing sample was made of blood. This TCR was recovered from a man between 25 and 39 years old in good health. This chain links TRBV28 with TRBJ2-2; perhaps TRBD2 as D (6 bases). The CDR3 sequence: CASSSGGRIGELFF. The CDR3 DNA reads as TGTGCCAGCAGTTCGGGTGGGAGGATCGGGGAGCTGTTTTTT.